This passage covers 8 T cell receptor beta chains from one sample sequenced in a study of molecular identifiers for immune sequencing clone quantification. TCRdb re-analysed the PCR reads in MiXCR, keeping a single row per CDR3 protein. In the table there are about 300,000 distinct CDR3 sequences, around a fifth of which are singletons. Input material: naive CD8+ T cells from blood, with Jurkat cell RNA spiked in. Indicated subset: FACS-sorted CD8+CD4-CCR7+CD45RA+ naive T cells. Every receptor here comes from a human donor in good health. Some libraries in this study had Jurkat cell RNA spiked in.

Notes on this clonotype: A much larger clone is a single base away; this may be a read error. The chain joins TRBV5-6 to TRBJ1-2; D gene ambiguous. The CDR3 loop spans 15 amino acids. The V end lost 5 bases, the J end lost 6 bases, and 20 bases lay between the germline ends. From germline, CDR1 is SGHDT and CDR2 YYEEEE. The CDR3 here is CASRARAEGNNGYTF. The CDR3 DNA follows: TGTGCCAGCAGGGCGAGGGCTGAGGGAAACAATGGCTACACCTTC.

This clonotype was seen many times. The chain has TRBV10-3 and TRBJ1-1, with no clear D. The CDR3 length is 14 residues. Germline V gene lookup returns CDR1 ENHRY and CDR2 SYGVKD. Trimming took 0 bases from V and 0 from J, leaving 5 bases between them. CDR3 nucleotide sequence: TGTGCCATCAGTGAGTCTGGCATGAACACTGAAGCTTTCTTT. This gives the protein CAISESGMNTEAFF.

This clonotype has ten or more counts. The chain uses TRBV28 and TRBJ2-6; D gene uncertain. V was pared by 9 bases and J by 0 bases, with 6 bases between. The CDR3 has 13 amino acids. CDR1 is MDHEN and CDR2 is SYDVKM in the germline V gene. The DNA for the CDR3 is TGTGCCAGTCGGATCTCTGGGGCCAACGTCCTGACTTTC. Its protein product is CASRISGANVLTF.

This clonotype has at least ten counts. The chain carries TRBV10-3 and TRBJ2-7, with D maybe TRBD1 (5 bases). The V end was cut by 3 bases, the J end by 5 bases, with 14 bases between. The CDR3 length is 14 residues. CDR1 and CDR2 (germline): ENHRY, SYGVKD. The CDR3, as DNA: TGTGCCATCAGTGAAGGGGAACCGCCCGACGAGCAGTACTTC. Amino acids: CAISEGEPPDEQYF.

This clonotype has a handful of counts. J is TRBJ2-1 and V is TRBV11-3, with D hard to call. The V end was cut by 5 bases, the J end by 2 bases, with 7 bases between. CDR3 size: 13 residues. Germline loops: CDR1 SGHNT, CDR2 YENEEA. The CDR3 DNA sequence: TGTGCCAGCAGCCACCAAACCTACAATGAGCAGTTCTTC. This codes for CASSHQTYNEQFF. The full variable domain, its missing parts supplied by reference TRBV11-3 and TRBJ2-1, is EAGVVQSPRYKIIEKKQPVAFWCNPISGHNTLYWYLQNLGQGPELLIRYENEEAVDDSQLPKDRFSAERLKGVDSTLKIQPAELGDSAVYLCASSHQTYNEQFFGPGTRLTVL.

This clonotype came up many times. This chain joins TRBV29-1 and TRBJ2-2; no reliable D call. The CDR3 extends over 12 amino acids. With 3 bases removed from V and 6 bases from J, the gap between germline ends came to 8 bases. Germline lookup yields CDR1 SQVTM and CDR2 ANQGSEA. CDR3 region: CSVELWAGELFF. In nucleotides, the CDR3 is TGCAGCGTTGAGCTCTGGGCCGGGGAGCTGTTTTTT.

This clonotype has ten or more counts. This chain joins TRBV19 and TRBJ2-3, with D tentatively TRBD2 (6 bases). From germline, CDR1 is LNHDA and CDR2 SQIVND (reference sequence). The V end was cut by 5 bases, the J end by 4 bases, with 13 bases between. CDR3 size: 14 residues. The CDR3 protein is CASSEDGGPDTQYF. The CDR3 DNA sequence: TGTGCCAGTAGTGAGGACGGGGGTCCAGATACGCAGTATTTT.

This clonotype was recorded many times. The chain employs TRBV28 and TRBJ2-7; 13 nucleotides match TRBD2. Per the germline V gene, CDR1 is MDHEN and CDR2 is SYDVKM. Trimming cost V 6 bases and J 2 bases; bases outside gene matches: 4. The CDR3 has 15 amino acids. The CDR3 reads CASSQLAGGTYEQYF. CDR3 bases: TGTGCCAGCAGCCAACTAGCGGGAGGGACCTACGAGCAGTACTTC.